The clone carrying this T cell receptor beta chain has a count of ten or more. Its antigen is as yet unknown. The sample originates from a study of regulatory T cells in long-lasting Graves disease. Findings of the study overall: There was favoring of TRBV28, TRBJ1-2 and TRBJ2-5 in persistent disease. Thyroid tissue was not sampled; only peripheral blood was.

Sequencing libraries for TCR beta were prepared with iRepertoire HTBI primers and Arm-PCR of CDR3 regions. TCRdb independently ran MiXCR on the multiplex PCR reads; one entry per CDR3 protein. In the table there are a few hundred thousand distinct CDR3 sequences, approximately 12% of which are singletons. Per germline, CDR1 SEHNR and CDR2 FQNEAQ (reference sequence). With 0 bases removed from V and 1 base from J, the gap between germline ends came to 12 bases. CDR3 length: 16 residues. Indicated time point: newly diagnosed GD, antithyroid drugs for less than 3 months. PBMC RNA was the source of the TCR library. This sample also appeared in a second study, on T cells in Graves' hyperthyroidism and ophthalmopathy. That work contributes: Diagnoses were made from clinical symptoms, serum measures (thyroxine and TRAb), thyroid ultrasound and orbital computed tomography.

V and J are TRBV7-9 and TRBJ2-5; D may correspond to TRBD1 or TRBD2 (5 bases each). The source of this sequence is a woman aged 18-29 years with Graves disease. Material: peripheral blood mononuclear cells (PBMCs), obtained at new diagnosis, from a patient treated with antithyroid drugs. In DNA, the CDR3 is TGTGCCAGCAGCTTAGCAGGGACCGAACTCCAAGAGACCCAGTACTTC. Protein sequence: CASSLAGTELQETQYF.